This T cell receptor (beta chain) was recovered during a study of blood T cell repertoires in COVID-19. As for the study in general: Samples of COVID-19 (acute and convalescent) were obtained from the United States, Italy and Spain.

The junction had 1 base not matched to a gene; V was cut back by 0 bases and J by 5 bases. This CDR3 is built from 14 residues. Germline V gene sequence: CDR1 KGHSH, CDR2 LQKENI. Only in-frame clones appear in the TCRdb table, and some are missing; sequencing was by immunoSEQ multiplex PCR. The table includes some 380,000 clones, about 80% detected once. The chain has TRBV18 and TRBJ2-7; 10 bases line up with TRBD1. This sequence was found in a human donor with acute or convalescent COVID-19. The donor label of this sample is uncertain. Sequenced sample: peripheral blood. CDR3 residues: CASSPPTGGNEQYF. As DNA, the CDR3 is TGTGCCAGCTCACCACCGACAGGGGGCAACGAGCAGTACTTC.